The rows below give T cell receptor beta chains drawn from one sample of a study of blood T cell repertoires in COVID-19. The method was immunoSEQ multiplex PCR; TCRdb's version includes in-frame clones alone and lacks a portion of them. The table has about 81,000 clones, roughly 86% seen once. The specimen sequenced was peripheral blood. Receptor source: a man aged 55 to 70 with acute or convalescent COVID-19. CDR3s include the opening cysteine and the closing phenylalanine or tryptophan. Fields, in order: clone size, V gene, D gene, J gene, CDR3 protein, CDR3 DNA. The D gene is left open where the match is weak. A row's size may be missing; if present it is once, few, many or a size class.

NA	TRBV27	NA	TRBJ1-5	CASKARQNAGPQHF	TGTGCCAGCAAGGCCAGGCAGAACGCCGGGCCCCAGCATTTT
NA	TRBV2	NA	TRBJ1-3	CASTQGNTIYF	TGTGCCAGCACCCAGGGAAACACCATATATTTT
NA	TRBV23-1	NA	TRBJ2-5	CASIKETQYF	TGCGCCAGCATTAAAGAGACCCAGTACTTC
NA	TRBV25-1	TRBD2	TRBJ2-7	CASSDGGSGNSYEQYF	TGTGCCAGCAGTGATGGAGGTAGCGGGAACTCCTACGAGCAGTACTTC
NA	TRBV6-5	NA	TRBJ2-7	CASSYGVGGKGKYF	TGTGCCAGCAGTTATGGCGTCGGTGGTAAGGGGAAGTACTTC
NA	TRBV19	NA	TRBJ1-4	CASRRGHATNEKLFF	TGTGCCAGTAGGAGAGGCCATGCAACTAATGAAAAACTGTTTTTT
NA	TRBV10-1	TRBD2	TRBJ2-3	CASSESGTTTDTQYF	TGCGCCAGCAGTGAGTCGGGGACTACCACAGATACGCAGTATTTT
NA	TRBV11-2	NA	TRBJ2-3	CASNMGADTQYF	TGTGCCAGCAACATGGGAGCGGATACGCAGTATTTT
NA	TRBV6-5	NA	TRBJ1-3	CASSYSRGRRNTIYF	TGTGCCAGCAGTTACTCGAGGGGGAGAAGAAACACCATATATTTT
NA	TRBV18	NA	TRBJ2-7	CASSPEGYEQYF	TGTGCCAGCTCACCCGAGGGCTACGAGCAGTACTTC
NA	TRBV4-3	NA	TRBJ2-7	CASSQEAGNEQYF	TGCGCCAGCAGCCAAGAAGCAGGGAACGAGCAGTACTTC
NA	TRBV24-1	TRBD1	TRBJ2-3	CATAPGQGATDTQYF	TGTGCCACCGCGCCGGGACAGGGGGCAACAGATACGCAGTATTTT
NA	TRBV12-3/TRBV12-4	NA	TRBJ1-5	CASSTGDQPQHF	TGTGCCAGCAGCACGGGGGATCAGCCCCAGCATTTT
NA	TRBV6-2/TRBV6-3	NA	TRBJ1-1	CASSPGHSGNTEAFF	TGTGCCAGCAGCCCCGGACATTCAGGGAACACTGAAGCTTTCTTT
NA	TRBV7-2	TRBD1	TRBJ1-3	CASSPRQGADTIYF	TGTGCCAGCAGTCCCCGACAGGGGGCTGACACCATATATTTT
NA	TRBV12-3/TRBV12-4	NA	TRBJ2-7	CASSRTAYEQYF	TGTGCCAGCAGCCGGACAGCCTACGAGCAGTACTTC
once	TRBV6-6	NA	TRBJ1-3	CASSYSLGPGNTIYF	TGTGCCAGCAGTTACTCGCTTGGGCCCGGAAACACCATATATTTT
NA	TRBV7-3	NA	TRBJ1-1	CASSLEGQSPEAFF	TGTGCCAGCAGCCTAGAAGGACAGTCCCCTGAAGCTTTCTTT
NA	TRBV15	NA	TRBJ2-2	CATSREKGWTTTGELFF	TGTGCCACCAGCAGAGAGAAGGGGTGGACAACCACCGGGGAGCTGTTTTTT
NA	TRBV7-2	TRBD1	TRBJ2-2	CASSFPGQGTGELFF	TGTGCCAGCAGCTTCCCCGGACAGGGCACCGGGGAGCTGTTTTTT
NA	TRBV25-1	NA	TRBJ2-7	CASTGYSYEQYF	TGTGCCAGCACAGGTTACTCCTACGAGCAGTACTTC
NA	TRBV28	NA	TRBJ2-5	CASSRTGETQYF	TGTGCCAGCAGTCGCACAGGGGAGACCCAGTACTTC
NA	TRBV28	TRBD1	TRBJ2-7	CASSSGTGVDYEQYF	TGTGCCAGCAGTAGTGGGACAGGGGTCGACTACGAGCAGTACTTC
NA	TRBV5-5	TRBD1	TRBJ1-2	CASSWDSLNGYTF	TGTGCCAGCAGCTGGGACAGCCTTAATGGCTACACCTTC
NA	TRBV14	NA	TRBJ1-3	CASSQDLGQGSNTIYF	TGTGCCAGCAGCCAAGACCTTGGCCAGGGATCAAACACCATATATTTT
NA	TRBV25-1	NA	TRBJ2-2	CASSEYDPRSGELFF	TGTGCCAGCAGTGAATATGACCCTAGGTCCGGGGAGCTGTTTTTT
NA	TRBV27	TRBD1	TRBJ2-7	CASNARGQNYEQYF	TGTGCCAGCAACGCCCGGGGACAGAACTACGAGCAGTACTTC
NA	TRBV6-5	NA	TRBJ1-6	CASSPRSYNSPLHF	TGTGCCAGCAGTCCTCGCTCCTATAATTCACCCCTCCACTTT
NA	TRBV10-3	TRBD2	TRBJ2-7	CAINGGTAYEQYF	TGTGCCATCAACGGGGGGACGGCCTACGAGCAGTACTTC
once	TRBV6-6	TRBD1	TRBJ1-2	CASSYRGQGEGYTF	TGTGCCAGCAGTTATAGAGGACAGGGCGAGGGCTACACCTTC
few	TRBV28	TRBD1	TRBJ1-4	CASKGRTGTKLFF	TGTGCCAGCAAGGGGAGGACAGGCACTAAACTGTTTTTT
NA	TRBV5-1	TRBD2	TRBJ2-5	CASNRGGEETQYF	TGCGCCAGCAATCGGGGGGGAGAAGAGACCCAGTACTTC
NA	TRBV6-5	NA	TRBJ2-4	CASTDGVGNIQYF	TGTGCCAGCACCGACGGGGTCGGAAACATTCAGTACTTC
few	TRBV6-5	TRBD2	TRBJ2-2	CAARPGTKNTGELFF	TGTGCCGCCCGCCCGGGGACTAAGAACACCGGGGAGCTGTTTTTT
NA	TRBV5-1	NA	TRBJ2-3	CASCLSGGPGDTQYF	TGCGCCAGCTGCCTTTCGGGGGGCCCAGGGGATACGCAGTATTTT
NA	TRBV6-2/TRBV6-3	NA	TRBJ1-5	CASSYSLRTSEGINQPQHF	TGTGCCAGCAGTTACAGCTTGCGGACTTCCGAGGGCATCAATCAGCCCCAGCATTTT
NA	TRBV4-2	TRBD1	TRBJ2-7	CASSQASPDRAGEQYF	TGTGCCAGCAGCCAAGCTTCCCCGGACAGGGCGGGCGAGCAGTACTTC
NA	TRBV7-6	NA	TRBJ1-3	CASSQRSSGNTIYF	TGTGCCAGCAGCCAACGGTCGTCTGGAAACACCATATATTTT
NA	TRBV18	NA	TRBJ2-7	CASSPSGTIRAEQYF	TGTGCCAGCTCACCCTCCGGGACAATACGCGCCGAGCAGTACTTC
NA	TRBV5-4	TRBD1	TRBJ2-7	CASSLGQGRYEQYF	TGTGCCAGCAGCTTGGGACAGGGACGCTACGAGCAGTACTTC
NA	TRBV9	NA	TRBJ2-4	CASSEAGKNIQYF	TGTGCCAGCAGCGAAGCCGGGAAAAACATTCAGTACTTC
many	TRBV24-1	NA	TRBJ2-1	CATATGYNEQFF	TGTGCCACCGCCACGGGCTACAATGAGCAGTTCTTC
NA	TRBV28	NA	TRBJ2-7	CASSLEGYEQYF	TGTGCCAGCAGTTTGGAGGGTTACGAGCAGTACTTC
NA	TRBV11-2	NA	TRBJ2-7	CASSFGRLAYEQYF	TGTGCCAGCAGCTTTGGCAGGTTAGCCTACGAGCAGTACTTC
NA	TRBV4-3	TRBD1	TRBJ2-2	CASSQDPGQGETGELFF	TGCGCCAGCAGCCAAGATCCCGGACAGGGAGAAACCGGGGAGCTGTTTTTT
NA	TRBV29-1	NA	TRBJ1-3	CSVRENSGNTIYF	TGCAGCGTTCGGGAGAACTCTGGAAACACCATATATTTT
once	TRBV3-1/TRBV3-2	TRBD1	TRBJ2-7	CASSLRGQGNDEQYF	TGTGCCAGCAGCCTTAGAGGACAGGGGAACGACGAGCAGTACTTC
NA	TRBV11-3	NA	TRBJ2-5	CASSLGPGGETQYF	TGTGCCAGCAGCTTAGGTCCAGGTGGGGAGACCCAGTACTTC
NA	TRBV2	NA	TRBJ2-2	CASSDRSTGELFF	TGTGCCAGCAGCGACAGGAGCACCGGGGAGCTGTTTTTT
NA	TRBV5-1	TRBD1	TRBJ2-3	CASSLEQGVDTQYF	TGCGCCAGCAGCTTGGAACAGGGGGTAGATACGCAGTATTTT
NA	TRBV19	NA	TRBJ2-1	CASSMRDNEQFF	TGTGCCAGTAGTATGAGGGACAATGAGCAGTTCTTC
NA	TRBV4-1	NA	TRBJ2-2	CASSQDAGELFF	TGCGCCAGCAGCCAAGATGCGGGGGAGCTGTTTTTT
NA	TRBV30	NA	TRBJ2-4	CAWSEGKNIQYF	TGTGCCTGGAGCGAGGGTAAAAACATTCAGTACTTC
NA	TRBV5-5	NA	TRBJ1-4	CASSLSGGSEKLFF	TGTGCCAGCAGCCTATCGGGGGGTTCTGAAAAACTGTTTTTT
NA	TRBV7-9	NA	TRBJ1-1	CASSLDGGFTEAFF	TGTGCCAGCAGCTTAGATGGGGGGTTCACTGAAGCTTTCTTT
NA	TRBV15	TRBD2	TRBJ2-5	CATQAGGETQYF	TGTGCCACGCAGGCGGGGGGGGAGACCCAGTACTTC